This T cell receptor (beta chain) was observed in a study of T cell responses to AZD1222 COVID-19 vaccine. Whole-study findings and limits: Regions left unmutated in variants are reportedly the target of nearly half of spike-specific TCRs. A rise in Spike-specific TCR breadth and depth followed two AZD1222 doses. Just 5 to 7 AZD1222 recipients were seropositive at baseline.

Only in-frame clones appear in the TCRdb table, and some are missing; sequencing was by immunoSEQ multiplex PCR. The table includes 100,000 to 150,000 clones, about 92% detected once. Trimming took 4 bases from V and 4 from J, leaving 14 bases between them. The CDR3 runs to 15 residues. Germline CDR1 and CDR2: KGHSY and FQNENV. Worth noting for this clone: The antigen remains undetermined.

V gene TRBV16 combines with J gene TRBJ2-1, with a weak D call TRBD1 (6 bases). The sequencing here drew on peripheral blood, taken on day 0 of AZD1222 vaccination. This TCR came from an adult in good health. This CDR3 is CASSPYPGAYNEQFF. The CDR3 coding sequence is TGTGCCAGCAGCCCCTATCCAGGGGCTTACAATGAGCAGTTCTTC.